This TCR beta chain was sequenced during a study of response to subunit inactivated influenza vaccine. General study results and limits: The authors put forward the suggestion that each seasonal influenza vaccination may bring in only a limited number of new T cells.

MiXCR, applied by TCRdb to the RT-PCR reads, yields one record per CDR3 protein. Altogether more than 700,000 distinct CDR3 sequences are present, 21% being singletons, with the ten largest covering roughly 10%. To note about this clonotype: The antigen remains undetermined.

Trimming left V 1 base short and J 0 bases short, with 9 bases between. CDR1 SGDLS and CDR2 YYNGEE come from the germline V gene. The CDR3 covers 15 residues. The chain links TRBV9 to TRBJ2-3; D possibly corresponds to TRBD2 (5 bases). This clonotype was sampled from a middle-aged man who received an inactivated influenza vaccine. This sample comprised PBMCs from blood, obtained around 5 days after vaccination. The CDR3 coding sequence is TGTGCCAGCAGCGTAAGAGCGGCTAGCACAGATACGCAGTATTTT. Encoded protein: CASSVRAASTDTQYF.